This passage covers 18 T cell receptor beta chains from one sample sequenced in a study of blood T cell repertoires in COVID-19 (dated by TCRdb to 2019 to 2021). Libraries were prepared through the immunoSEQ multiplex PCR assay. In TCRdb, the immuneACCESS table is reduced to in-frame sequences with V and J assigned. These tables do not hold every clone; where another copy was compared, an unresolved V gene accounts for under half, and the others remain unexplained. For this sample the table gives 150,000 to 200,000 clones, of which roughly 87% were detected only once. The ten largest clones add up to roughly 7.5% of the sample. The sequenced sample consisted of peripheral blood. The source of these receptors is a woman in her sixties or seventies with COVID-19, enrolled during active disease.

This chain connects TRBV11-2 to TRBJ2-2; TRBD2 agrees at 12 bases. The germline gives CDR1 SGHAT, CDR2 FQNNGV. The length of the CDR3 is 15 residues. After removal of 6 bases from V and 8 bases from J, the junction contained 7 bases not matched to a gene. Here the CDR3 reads CASRRLAGDIGELFF. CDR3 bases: TGTGCCAGCAGGAGACTAGCGGGAGATATTGGGGAGCTGTTTTTT.

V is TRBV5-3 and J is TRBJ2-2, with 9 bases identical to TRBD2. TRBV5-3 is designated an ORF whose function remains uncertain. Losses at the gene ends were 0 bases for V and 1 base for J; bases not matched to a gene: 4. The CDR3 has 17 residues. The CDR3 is CARSLGVSGRNTGELFF. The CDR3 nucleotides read TGTGCCAGAAGCTTGGGGGTTAGCGGGAGGAACACCGGGGAGCTGTTTTTT.

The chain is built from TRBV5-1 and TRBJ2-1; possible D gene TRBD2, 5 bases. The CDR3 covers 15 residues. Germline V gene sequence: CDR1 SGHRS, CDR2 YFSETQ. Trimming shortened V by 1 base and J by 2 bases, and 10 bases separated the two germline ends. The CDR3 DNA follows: TGCGCCAGCAGCTTGATAGAGGGAGCCTACAATGAGCAGTTCTTC. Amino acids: CASSLIEGAYNEQFF.

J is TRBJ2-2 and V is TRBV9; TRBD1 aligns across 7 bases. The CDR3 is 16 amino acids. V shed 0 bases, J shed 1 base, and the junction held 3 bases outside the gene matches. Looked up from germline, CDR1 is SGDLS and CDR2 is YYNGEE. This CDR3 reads CASSVGRTGNTGELFF. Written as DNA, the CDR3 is TGTGCCAGCAGCGTAGGCAGGACAGGGAACACCGGGGAGCTGTTTTTT.

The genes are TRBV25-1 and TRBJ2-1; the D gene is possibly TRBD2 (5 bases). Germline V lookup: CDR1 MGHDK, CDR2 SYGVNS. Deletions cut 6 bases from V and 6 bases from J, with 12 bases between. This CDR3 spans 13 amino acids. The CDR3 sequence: CASSQRGRNEQFF. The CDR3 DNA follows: TGTGCCAGCAGCCAACGGGGTCGCAATGAGCAGTTCTTC. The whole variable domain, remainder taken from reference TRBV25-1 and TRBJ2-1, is EADIYQTPRYLVIGTGKKITLECSQTMGHDKMYWYQQDPGMELHLIHYSYGVNSTEKGDLSSESTVSRIRTEHFPLTLESARPSHTSQYLCASSQRGRNEQFFGPGTRLTVL.

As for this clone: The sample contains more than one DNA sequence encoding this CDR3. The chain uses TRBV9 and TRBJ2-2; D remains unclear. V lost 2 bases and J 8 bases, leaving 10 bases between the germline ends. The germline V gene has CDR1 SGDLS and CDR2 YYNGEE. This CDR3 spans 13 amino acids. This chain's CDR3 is CASSVRGTGELFF. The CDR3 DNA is TGTGCCAGCAGCGTTAGAGGAACGGGGGAGCTGTTTTTT.

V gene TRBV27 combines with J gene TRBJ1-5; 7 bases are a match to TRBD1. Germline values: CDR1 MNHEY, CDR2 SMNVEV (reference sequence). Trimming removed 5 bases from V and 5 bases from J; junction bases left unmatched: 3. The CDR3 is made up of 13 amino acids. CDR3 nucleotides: TGTGCCAGCAGTGTTGACAGGGATCAGCCCCAGCATTTT. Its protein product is CASSVDRDQPQHF.

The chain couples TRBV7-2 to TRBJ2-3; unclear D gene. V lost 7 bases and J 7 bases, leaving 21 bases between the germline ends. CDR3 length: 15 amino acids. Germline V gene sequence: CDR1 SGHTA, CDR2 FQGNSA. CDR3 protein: CASTAVERRWNTQYF. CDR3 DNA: TGTGCCAGCACCGCGGTTGAGCGACGTTGGAATACGCAGTATTTT.

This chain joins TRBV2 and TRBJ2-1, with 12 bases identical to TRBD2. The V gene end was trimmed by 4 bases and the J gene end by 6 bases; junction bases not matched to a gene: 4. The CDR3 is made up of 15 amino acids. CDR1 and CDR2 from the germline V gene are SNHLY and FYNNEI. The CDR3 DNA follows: TGTGCCAGCAGTGCAAGACTAGCGGGAGCCAATGAGCAGTTCTTC. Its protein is CASSARLAGANEQFF.

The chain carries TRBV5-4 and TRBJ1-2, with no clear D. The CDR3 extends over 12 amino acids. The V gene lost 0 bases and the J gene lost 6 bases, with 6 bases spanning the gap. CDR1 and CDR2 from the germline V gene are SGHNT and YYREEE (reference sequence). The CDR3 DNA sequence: TGTGCCAGCAGCTTGGGAGGGAATGGCTACACCTTC. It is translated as CASSLGGNGYTF.

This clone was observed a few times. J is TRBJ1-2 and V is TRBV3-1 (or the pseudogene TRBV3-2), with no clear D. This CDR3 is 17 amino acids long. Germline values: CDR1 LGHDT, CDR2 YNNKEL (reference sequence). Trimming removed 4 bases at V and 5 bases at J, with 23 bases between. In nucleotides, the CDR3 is TGTGCCAGCAGCCGCAAAGAGGCACGTCGGTCTTGTTATGGCTACACCTTC. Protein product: CASSRKEARRSCYGYTF.

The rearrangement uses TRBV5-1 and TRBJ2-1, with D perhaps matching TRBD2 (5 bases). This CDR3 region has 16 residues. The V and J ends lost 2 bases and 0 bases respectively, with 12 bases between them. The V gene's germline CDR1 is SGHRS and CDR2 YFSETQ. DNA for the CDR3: TGCGCCAGCAGCTTCCAGCGGAAGAGCTCCTACAATGAGCAGTTCTTC. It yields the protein CASSFQRKSSYNEQFF.

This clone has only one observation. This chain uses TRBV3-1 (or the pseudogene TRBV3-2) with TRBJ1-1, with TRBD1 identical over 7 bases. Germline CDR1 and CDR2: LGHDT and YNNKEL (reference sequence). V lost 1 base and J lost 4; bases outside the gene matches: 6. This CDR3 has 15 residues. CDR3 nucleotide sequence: TGTGCCAGCAGCCAAGGACAGGGCCCGGGCACTGAAGCTTTCTTT. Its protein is CASSQGQGPGTEAFF.

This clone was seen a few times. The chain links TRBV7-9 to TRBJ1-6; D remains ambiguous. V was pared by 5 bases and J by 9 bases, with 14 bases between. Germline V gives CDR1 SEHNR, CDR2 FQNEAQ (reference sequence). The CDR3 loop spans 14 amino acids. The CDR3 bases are TGTGCCAGCAGCCCCCGAGAAATGAGTTCACCCCTCCACTTT. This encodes CASSPREMSSPLHF.

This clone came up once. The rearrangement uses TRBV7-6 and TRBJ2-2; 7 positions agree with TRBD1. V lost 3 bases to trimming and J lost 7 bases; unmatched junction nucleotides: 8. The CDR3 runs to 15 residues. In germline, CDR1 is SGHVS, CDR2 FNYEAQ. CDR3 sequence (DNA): TGTGCCAGCAGCTTCGGACAGGTGGGGCACGGGGAGCTGTTTTTT. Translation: CASSFGQVGHGELFF.

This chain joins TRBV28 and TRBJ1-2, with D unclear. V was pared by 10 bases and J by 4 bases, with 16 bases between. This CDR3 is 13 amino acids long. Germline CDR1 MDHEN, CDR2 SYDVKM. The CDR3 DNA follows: TGTGCCATCGGAGGCGGCGGCTCCTATGGCTACACCTTC. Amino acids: CAIGGGGSYGYTF.

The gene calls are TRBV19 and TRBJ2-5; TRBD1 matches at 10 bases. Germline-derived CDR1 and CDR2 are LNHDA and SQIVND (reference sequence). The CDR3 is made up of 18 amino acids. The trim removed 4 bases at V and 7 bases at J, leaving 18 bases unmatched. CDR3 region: CASSSIRDRGAGYGTQYF. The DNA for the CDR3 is TGTGCCAGTAGTAGTATCCGGGACAGGGGCGCGGGATACGGGACCCAGTACTTC.

The CDR3 DNA is TGCGCCAGCAGCCAAGAACAGGGCCTCAATAATTCACCCCTCCACTTT. Protein product: CASSQEQGLNNSPLHF. The chain links TRBV4-3 to TRBJ1-6; the D gene is possibly TRBD1 (6 bases). Germline V gene sequence: CDR1 LGHNA, CDR2 YSLEER. This CDR3 is 16 amino acids long. Trimming removed 0 bases from V and 5 bases from J, with 11 bases in between.